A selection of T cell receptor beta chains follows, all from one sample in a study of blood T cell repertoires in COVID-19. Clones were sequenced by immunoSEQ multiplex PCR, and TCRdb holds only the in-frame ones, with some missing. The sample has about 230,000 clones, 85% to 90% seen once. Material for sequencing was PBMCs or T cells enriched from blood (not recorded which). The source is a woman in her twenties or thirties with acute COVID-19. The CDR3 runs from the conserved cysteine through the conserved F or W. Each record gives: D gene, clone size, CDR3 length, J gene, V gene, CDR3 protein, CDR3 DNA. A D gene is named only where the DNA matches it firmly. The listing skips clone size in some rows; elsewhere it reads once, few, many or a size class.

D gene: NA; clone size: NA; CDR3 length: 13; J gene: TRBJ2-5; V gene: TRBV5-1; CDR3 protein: CASSSGLQETQYF; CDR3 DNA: TGCGCCAGCAGCTCGGGATTACAAGAGACCCAGTACTTC
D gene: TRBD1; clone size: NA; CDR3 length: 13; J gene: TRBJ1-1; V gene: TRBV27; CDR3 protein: CASSPTGGTEAFF; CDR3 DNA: TGTGCCAGCAGTCCAACAGGGGGCACTGAAGCTTTCTTT
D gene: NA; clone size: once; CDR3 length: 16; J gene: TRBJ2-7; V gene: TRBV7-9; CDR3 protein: CASSLLQGSNSYEQYF; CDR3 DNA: TGTGCCAGCAGCTTACTACAGGGTTCTAATAGCTACGAGCAGTACTTC
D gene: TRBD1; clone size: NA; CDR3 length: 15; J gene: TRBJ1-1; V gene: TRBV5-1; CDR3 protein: CASSNPTGGNTEAFF; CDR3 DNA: TGCGCCAGCAGCAACCCGACAGGGGGAAACACTGAAGCTTTCTTT
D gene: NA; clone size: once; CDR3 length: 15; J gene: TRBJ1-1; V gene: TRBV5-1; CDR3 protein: CASSLGQATNTEAFF; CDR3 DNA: TGCGCCAGCAGCTTGGGTCAGGCGACGAACACTGAAGCTTTCTTT
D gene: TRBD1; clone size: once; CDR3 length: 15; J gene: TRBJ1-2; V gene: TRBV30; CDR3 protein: CAWSVDGQGASGYTF; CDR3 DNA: TGTGCCTGGAGTGTAGACGGACAGGGGGCGAGTGGCTACACCTTC
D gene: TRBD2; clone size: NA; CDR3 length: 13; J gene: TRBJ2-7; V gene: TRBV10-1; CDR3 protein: CASSPGLSYEQYF; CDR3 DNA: TGCGCCAGCAGCCCGGGACTAAGCTACGAGCAGTACTTC
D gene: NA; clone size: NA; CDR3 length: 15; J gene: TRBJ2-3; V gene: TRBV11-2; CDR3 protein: CASSLDDSLTDTQYF; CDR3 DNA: TGTGCCAGCAGCTTAGATGACAGCCTCACAGATACGCAGTATTTT
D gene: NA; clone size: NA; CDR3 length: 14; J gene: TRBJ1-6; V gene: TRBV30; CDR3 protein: CAWSAGVGDSPLHF; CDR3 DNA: TGTGCCTGGAGCGCGGGGGTTGGGGATTCACCCCTCCACTTT
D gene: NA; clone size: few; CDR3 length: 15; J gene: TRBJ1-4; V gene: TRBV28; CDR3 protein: CASSHPQREDEKLFF; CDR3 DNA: TGTGCCAGCAGCCACCCCCAGAGGGAGGATGAAAAACTGTTTTTT
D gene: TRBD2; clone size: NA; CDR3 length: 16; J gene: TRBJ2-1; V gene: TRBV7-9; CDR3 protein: CASSRAAGLDYNEQFF; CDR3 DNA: TGTGCCAGCAGCCGGGCAGCGGGATTGGACTACAATGAGCAGTTCTTC
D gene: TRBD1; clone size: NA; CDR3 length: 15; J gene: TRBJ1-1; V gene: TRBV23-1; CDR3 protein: CASLILGTGNTEAFF; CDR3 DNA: TGCGCCAGCCTTATCCTGGGGACAGGGAACACTGAAGCTTTCTTT
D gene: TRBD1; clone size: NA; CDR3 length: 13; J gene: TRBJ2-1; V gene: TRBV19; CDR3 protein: CASSYRGPNEQFF; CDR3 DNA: TGTGCCAGTAGCTATAGGGGGCCTAATGAGCAGTTCTTC
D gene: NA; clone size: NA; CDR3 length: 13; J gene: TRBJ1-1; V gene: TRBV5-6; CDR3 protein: CASSPRVAAEAFF; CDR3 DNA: TGTGCCAGCAGCCCCAGGGTAGCGGCTGAAGCTTTCTTT
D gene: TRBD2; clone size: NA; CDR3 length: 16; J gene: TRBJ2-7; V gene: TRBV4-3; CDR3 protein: CASSQVGAGLGREQYF; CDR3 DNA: TGCGCCAGCAGCCAAGTTGGAGCGGGGCTGGGCCGGGAGCAGTACTTC
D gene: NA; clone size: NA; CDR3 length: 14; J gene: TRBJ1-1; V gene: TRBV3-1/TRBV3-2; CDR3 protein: CASSQAWRNTEAFF; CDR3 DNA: TGTGCCAGCAGCCAAGCGTGGAGAAACACTGAAGCTTTCTTT
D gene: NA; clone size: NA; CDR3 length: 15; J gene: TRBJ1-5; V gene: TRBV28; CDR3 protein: CASSLRQISNQPQHF; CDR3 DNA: TGTGCCAGCAGCCTGCGACAGATTAGCAATCAGCCCCAGCATTTT
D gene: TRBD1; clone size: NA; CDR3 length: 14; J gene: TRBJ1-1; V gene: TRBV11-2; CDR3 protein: CASRLTTGKGEAFF; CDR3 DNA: TGTGCCAGCAGACTAACGACAGGGAAGGGTGAAGCTTTCTTT
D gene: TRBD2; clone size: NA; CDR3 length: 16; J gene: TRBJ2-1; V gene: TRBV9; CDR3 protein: CASSVSGGGFSLEQFF; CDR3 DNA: TGTGCCAGCAGCGTCAGCGGGGGGGGCTTTTCACTTGAGCAGTTCTTC
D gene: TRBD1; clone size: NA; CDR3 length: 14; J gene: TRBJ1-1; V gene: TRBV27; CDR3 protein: CASSSMDRVIEAFF; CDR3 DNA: TGTGCCAGCAGTTCTATGGACAGGGTGATTGAAGCTTTCTTT
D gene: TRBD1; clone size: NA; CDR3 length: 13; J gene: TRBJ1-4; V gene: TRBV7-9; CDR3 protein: CASGSRGDGGLVF; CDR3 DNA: TGTGCCAGCGGAAGCAGGGGGGACGGGGGATTGGTCTTT
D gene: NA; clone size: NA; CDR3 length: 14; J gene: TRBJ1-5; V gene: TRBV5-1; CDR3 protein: CASSLRGGNQPQHF; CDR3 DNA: TGCGCCAGCAGCTTGAGGGGGGGAAATCAGCCCCAGCATTTT
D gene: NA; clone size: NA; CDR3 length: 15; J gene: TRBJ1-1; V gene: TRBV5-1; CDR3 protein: CASSSHPAMNTEAFF; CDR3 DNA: TGCGCCAGCAGCTCCCACCCCGCTATGAACACTGAAGCTTTCTTT
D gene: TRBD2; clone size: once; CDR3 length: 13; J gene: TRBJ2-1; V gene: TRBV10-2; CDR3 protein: CASTILAGNEQFF; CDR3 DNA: TGCGCCAGCACCATACTAGCGGGGAATGAGCAGTTCTTC
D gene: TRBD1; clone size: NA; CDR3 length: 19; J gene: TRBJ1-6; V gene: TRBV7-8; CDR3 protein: CASSNPSGVAGQGYSPLHF; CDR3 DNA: TGTGCCAGCAGCAATCCGAGCGGCGTGGCGGGACAGGGGTATTCACCCCTCCACTTT
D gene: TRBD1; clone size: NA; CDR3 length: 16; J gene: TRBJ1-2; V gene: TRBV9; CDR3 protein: CASSPRGQGNTYGYTF; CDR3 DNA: TGTGCCAGCAGCCCCAGGGGACAGGGCAACACCTATGGCTACACCTTC
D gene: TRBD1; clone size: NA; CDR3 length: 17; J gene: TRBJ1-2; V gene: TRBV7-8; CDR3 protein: CASSVGQGARRLGGYTF; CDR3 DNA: TGTGCCAGCAGCGTCGGACAGGGGGCCAGGCGTTTAGGTGGCTACACCTTC
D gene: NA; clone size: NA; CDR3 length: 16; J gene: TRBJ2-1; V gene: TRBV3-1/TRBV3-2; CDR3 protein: CASSQRLRGPEGEQFF; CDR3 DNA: TGTGCCAGCAGCCAACGATTGCGAGGTCCTGAAGGTGAGCAGTTCTTC
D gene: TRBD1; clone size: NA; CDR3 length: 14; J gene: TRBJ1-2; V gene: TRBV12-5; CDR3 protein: CASGLADRVSGYTF; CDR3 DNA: TGTGCTAGTGGTTTGGCGGACAGGGTTTCTGGCTACACCTTC
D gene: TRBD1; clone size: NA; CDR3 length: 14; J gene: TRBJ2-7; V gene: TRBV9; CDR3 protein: CASSAGTGGLEQYF; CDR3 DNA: TGTGCCAGCAGCGCCGGGACAGGGGGATTAGAGCAGTACTTC
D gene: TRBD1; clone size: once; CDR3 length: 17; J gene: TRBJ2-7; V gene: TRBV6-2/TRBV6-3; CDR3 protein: CASSTPWGRGQIYEQYF; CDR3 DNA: TGTGCCAGCAGTACCCCGTGGGGCAGGGGGCAAATTTACGAGCAGTACTTC
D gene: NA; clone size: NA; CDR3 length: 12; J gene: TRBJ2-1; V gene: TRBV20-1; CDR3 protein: CSASVRGYEQFF; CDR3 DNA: TGCAGTGCTAGTGTTCGTGGCTATGAGCAGTTCTTC
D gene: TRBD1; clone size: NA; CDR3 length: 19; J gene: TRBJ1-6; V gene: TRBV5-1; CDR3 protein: CASSLVGVLRDSYNSPLHF; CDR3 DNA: TGCGCCAGCAGCTTGGTGGGGGTTCTCCGGGACAGCTATAATTCACCCCTCCACTTT
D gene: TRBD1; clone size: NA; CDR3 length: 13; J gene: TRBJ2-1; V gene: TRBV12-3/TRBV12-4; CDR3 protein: CASSPTGYREQFF; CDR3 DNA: TGTGCCAGCAGTCCGACAGGGTATCGCGAGCAGTTCTTC
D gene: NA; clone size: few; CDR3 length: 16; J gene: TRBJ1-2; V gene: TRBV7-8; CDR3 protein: CASSHTSWGEGYGYTF; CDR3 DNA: TGTGCCAGCAGCCATACATCCTGGGGGGAGGGCTATGGCTACACCTTC
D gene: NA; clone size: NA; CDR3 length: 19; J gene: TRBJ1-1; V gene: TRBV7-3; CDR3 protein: CASSQRMGTGLFLNTEAFF; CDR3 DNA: TGTGCCAGCAGCCAGAGGATGGGGACTGGACTCTTTTTGAACACTGAAGCTTTCTTT
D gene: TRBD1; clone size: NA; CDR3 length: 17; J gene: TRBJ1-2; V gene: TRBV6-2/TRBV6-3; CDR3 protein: CASSRFQGANLRSGYTF; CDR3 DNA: TGTGCCAGCAGTCGCTTCCAGGGGGCGAACCTTCGGTCTGGCTACACCTTC
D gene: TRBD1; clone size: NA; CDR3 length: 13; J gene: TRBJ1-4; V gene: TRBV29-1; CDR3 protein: CSALDRVREKLFF; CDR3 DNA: TGCAGCGCCTTGGACAGGGTGAGGGAAAAACTGTTTTTT
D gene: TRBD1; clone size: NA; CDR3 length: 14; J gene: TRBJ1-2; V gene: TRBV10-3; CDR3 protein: CAISEYRDSYGYTF; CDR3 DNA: TGTGCCATCAGTGAGTACCGGGACAGCTATGGCTACACCTTC
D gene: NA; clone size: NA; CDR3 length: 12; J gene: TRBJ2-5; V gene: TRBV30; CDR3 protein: CAWGRGAETQYF; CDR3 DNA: TGTGCCTGGGGTAGGGGCGCAGAGACCCAGTACTTC
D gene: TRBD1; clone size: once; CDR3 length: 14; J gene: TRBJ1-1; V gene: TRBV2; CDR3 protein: CASSSDRVNTEAFF; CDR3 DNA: TGTGCCAGCAGTTCCGACAGGGTGAACACTGAAGCTTTCTTT
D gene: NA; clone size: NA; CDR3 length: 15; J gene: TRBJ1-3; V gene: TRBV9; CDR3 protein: CASSVGAGVGNTIYF; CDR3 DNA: TGTGCCAGCAGCGTTGGAGCAGGGGTAGGAAACACCATATATTTT
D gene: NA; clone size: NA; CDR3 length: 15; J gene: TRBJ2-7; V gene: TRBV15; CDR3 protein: CATSRDLEGNGEQYF; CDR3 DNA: TGTGCCACCAGCAGAGATCTTGAGGGAAACGGCGAGCAGTACTTC
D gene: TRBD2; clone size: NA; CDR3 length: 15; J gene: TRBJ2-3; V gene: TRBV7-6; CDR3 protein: CASSSTSGGTDTQYF; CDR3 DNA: TGTGCCAGCAGCTCAACTAGCGGGGGCACAGATACGCAGTATTTT
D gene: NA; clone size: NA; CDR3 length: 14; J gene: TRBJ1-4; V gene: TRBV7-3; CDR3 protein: CASSPQGGSEKLFF; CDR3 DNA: TGTGCCAGCAGCCCGCAGGGTGGTAGTGAAAAACTGTTTTTT
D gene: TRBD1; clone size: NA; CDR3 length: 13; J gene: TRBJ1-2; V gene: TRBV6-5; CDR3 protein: CASSRQGNYGYTF; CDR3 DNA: TGTGCCAGCAGCCGACAGGGAAACTATGGCTACACCTTC
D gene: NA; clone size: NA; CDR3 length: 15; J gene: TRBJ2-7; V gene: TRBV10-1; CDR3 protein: CASSESGETVYEQYF; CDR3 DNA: TGCGCCAGCAGTGAGTCCGGGGAAACAGTATACGAGCAGTACTTC
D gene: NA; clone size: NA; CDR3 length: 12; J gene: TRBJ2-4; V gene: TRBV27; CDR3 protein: CASSSTGNIQYF; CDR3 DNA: TGTGCCAGCAGTTCTACAGGGAACATTCAGTACTTC
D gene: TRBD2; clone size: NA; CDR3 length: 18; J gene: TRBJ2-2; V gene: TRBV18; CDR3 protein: CASSPFSGGPLNTGELFF; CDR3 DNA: TGTGCCAGCTCACCATTTAGCGGGGGGCCTTTGAACACCGGGGAGCTGTTTTTT
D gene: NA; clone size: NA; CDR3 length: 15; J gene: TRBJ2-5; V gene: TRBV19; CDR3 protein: CASSIVGAAQETQYF; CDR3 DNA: TGTGCCAGTAGTATCGTGGGGGCAGCCCAAGAGACCCAGTACTTC
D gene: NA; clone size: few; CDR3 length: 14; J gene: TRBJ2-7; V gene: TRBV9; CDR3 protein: CASSVFDTTYEQYF; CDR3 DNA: TGTGCCAGCAGCGTATTCGATACTACCTACGAGCAGTACTTC
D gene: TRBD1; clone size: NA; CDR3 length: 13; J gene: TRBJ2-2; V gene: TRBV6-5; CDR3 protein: CASRGQGRGELFF; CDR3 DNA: TGTGCCAGCAGGGGACAGGGCAGGGGAGAGCTGTTTTTT
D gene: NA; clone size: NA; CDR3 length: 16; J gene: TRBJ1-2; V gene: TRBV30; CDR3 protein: CAWSVPPPTLRSGYTF; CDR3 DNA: TGTGCCTGGAGTGTACCCCCCCCCACCCTACGGAGTGGCTACACCTTC
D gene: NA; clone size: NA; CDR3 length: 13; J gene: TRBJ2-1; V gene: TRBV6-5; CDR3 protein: CASKRGGLNEQFF; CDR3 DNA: TGTGCCAGCAAAAGGGGCGGCCTCAATGAGCAGTTCTTC
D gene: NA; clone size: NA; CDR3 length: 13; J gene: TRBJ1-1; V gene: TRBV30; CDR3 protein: CAWSVSQGLEAFF; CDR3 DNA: TGTGCCTGGAGTGTAAGCCAGGGCCTTGAAGCTTTCTTT
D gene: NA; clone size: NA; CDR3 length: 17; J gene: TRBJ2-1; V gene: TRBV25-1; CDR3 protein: CASSEQLAGRSYNEQFF; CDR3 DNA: TGTGCCAGCAGTGAACAATTAGCAGGGCGATCTTACAATGAGCAGTTCTTC
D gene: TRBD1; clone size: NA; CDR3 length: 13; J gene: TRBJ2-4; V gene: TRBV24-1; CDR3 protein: CATSDSTGVIQYF; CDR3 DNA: TGTGCCACCAGTGATTCGACAGGGGTCATTCAGTACTTC
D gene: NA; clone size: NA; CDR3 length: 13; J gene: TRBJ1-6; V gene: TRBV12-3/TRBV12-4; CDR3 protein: CASSLAVYGALHF; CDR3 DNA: TGTGCCAGCAGTTTAGCCGTGTATGGGGCGCTCCACTTT
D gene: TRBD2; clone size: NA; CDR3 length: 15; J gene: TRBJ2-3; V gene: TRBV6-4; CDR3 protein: CASSDSGGGTDTQYF; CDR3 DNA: TGTGCCAGCAGTGACTCGGGGGGGGGAACAGATACGCAGTATTTT
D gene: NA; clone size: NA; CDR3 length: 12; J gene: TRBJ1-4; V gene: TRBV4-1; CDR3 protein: CASSQDREKLFF; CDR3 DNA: TGCGCCAGCAGCCAAGACAGGGAAAAACTGTTTTTT